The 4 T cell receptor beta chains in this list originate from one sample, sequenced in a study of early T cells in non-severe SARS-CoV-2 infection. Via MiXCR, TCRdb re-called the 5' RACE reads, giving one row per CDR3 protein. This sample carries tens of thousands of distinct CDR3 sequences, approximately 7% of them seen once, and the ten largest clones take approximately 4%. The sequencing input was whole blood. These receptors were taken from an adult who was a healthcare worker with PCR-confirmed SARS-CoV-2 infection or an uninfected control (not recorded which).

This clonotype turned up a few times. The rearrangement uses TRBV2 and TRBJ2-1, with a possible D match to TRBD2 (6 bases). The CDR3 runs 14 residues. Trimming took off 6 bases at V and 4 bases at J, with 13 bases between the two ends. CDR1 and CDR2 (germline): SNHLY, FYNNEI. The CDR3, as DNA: TGTGCCAGCAGGGACGGGACTGCTTACAATGAGCAGTTCTTC. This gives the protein CASRDGTAYNEQFF.

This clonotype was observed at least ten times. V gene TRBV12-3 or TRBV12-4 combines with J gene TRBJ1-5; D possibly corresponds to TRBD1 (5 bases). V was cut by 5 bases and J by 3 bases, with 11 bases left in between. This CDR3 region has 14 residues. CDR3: CASSGDGLNQPQHF. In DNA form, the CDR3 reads TGTGCCAGCAGTGGGGACGGACTCAATCAGCCCCAGCATTTT.

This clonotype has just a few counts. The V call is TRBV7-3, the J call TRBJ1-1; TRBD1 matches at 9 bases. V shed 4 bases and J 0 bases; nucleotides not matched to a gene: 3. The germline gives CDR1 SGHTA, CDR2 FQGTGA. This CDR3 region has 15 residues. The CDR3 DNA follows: TGTGCCAGCAGCTGGACAGGGGAGATGAACACTGAAGCTTTCTTT. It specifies CASSWTGEMNTEAFF.

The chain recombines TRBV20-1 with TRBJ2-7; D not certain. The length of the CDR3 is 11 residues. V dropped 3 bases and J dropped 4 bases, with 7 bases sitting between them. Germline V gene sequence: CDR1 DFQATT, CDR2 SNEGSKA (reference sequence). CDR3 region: CSASLGYEQYF. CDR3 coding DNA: TGCAGTGCTAGTCTAGGGTACGAGCAGTACTTC.